This T cell receptor beta chain came from a study of T cell changes during pregnancy in multiple sclerosis. The germline V gene encodes CDR1 ENHRY and CDR2 SYGVKD. V was pared by 0 bases and J by 0 bases, with 19 bases between. The CDR3 loop spans 19 amino acids. TCRdb's table, derived via immunoSEQ multiplex PCR, lists solely in-frame clones and lacks some. The sample records tens of thousands of clones, 75% to 95% being singletons. The TCR comes from a female donor with multiple sclerosis, enrolled in a pregnancy study. The gene calls are TRBV10-3 and TRBJ2-3, with D tentatively TRBD2 (5 bases). The starting material was CD8+ T cells from peripheral blood mononuclear cells, obtained after pregnancy. CDR3 loop: CAISESEELSPTSTDTQYF. The CDR3 DNA reads TGTGCCATCAGTGAGTCGGAGGAGCTCAGCCCTACTAGCACAGATACGCAGTATTTT.